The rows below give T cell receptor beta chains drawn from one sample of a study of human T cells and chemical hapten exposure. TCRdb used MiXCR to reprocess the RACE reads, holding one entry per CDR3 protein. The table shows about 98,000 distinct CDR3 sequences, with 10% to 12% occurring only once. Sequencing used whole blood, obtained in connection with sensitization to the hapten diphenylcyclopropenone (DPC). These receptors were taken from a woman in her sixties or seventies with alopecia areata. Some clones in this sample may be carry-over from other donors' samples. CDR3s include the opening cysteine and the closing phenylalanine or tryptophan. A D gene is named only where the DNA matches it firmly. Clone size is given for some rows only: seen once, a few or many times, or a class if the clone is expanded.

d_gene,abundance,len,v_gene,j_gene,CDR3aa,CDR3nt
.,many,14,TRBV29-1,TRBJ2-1,CSVSTSPSYNEQFF,TGCAGCGTGTCTACTAGCCCTAGCTACAATGAGCAGTTCTTC
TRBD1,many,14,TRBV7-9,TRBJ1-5,CASSLTGSHQPQHF,TGTGCCAGCAGCTTGACAGGGAGCCATCAGCCCCAGCATTTT
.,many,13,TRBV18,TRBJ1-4,CASSPPGEEKLFF,TGTGCCAGCTCACCCCCCGGGGAAGAAAAACTGTTTTTT
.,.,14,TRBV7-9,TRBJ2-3,CASSLTGSRDTQYF,TGTGCCAGCAGCTTAACAGGAAGCAGGGATACGCAGTATTTT
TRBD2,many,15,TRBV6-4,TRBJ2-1,CASSRVAGVYNEQFF,TGTGCCAGCAGTCGGGTAGCGGGTGTGTACAATGAGCAGTTCTTC
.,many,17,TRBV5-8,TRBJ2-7,CASSMSGTAQWRDEQYF,TGTGCCAGCAGCATGTCCGGGACGGCTCAATGGAGAGACGAGCAGTACTTC
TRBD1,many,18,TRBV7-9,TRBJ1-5,CASSLDRGLLGSNQPQHF,TGTGCCAGCAGCTTAGACAGGGGATTACTCGGGAGCAATCAGCCCCAGCATTTT
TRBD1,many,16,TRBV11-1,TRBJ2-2,CASSLDGTGFTGELFF,TGTGCCAGCAGCTTAGACGGGACAGGGTTCACCGGGGAGCTGTTTTTT
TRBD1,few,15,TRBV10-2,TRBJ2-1,CASSETGQVYNEQFF,TGCGCCAGCAGTGAGACGGGACAGGTCTACAATGAGCAGTTCTTC
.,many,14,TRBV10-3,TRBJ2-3,CAISGYRSTDTQYF,TGTGCCATCAGTGGGTACAGGAGCACAGATACGCAGTATTTT
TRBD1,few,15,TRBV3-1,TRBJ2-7,CASSQGPDRGYEQYF,TGTGCCAGCAGCCAAGGACCAGACAGGGGCTACGAGCAGTACTTC
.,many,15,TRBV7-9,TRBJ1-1,CASSLRGSPDTEAFF,TGTGCCAGCAGCTTAAGGGGCTCCCCGGACACTGAAGCTTTCTTT
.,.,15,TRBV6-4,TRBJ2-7,CASSEIRSGPYEQYF,TGTGCCAGCAGTGAAATCAGAAGTGGTCCCTACGAGCAGTACTTC
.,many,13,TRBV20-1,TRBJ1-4,CSAREGETEKLFF,TGCAGTGCTAGAGAGGGAGAGACTGAAAAACTGTTTTTT
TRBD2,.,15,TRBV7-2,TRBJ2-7,CASGGTAGIVYEQYF,TGTGCCAGCGGCGGAACAGCGGGGATTGTTTACGAGCAGTACTTC
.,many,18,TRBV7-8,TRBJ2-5,CASSFLDVDLKGWVAQYF,TGTGCCAGCAGCTTCTTAGATGTCGACTTAAAGGGTTGGGTGGCCCAGTACTTC
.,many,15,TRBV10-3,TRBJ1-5,CAISEYRDSNQPQHF,TGTGCCATCAGTGAGTACAGGGATAGCAATCAGCCCCAGCATTTT